The clone carrying this T cell receptor beta chain occurred a few times. The antigen remains undetermined. V was clipped by 5 bases and J by 5 bases, with 12 bases between them. In germline, CDR1 is MNHEY, CDR2 SMNVEV (reference sequence). The CDR3 spans 13 residues. The source material, RNA transcripts, was used to amplify TCR beta CDR3 regions. Carried out on the TCR CDR3, a first-round RT-PCR used the HTBI primer set. One entry per CDR3 protein, called by TCRdb with MiXCR from the multiplex PCR reads. Among around 520,000 distinct CDR3 sequences listed, around 22% were seen once. This specimen comes from a study of T cells in Graves' hyperthyroidism and ophthalmopathy. Study at large: Pretreatment peripheral blood was obtained at initial diagnosis.

Study-level findings and limits: A 13 V-J model separated ophthalmopathy from stable hyperthyroidism. Most clonotypes that expanded in the thyroid above 0.001 also showed up in blood.

The gene calls are TRBV27 and TRBJ1-2; D remains ambiguous. The source of this sequence is a woman aged 25 to 39 with Graves' ophthalmopathy. The material sequenced was blood. The CDR3, as DNA: TGTGCCAGCAGTCAAAGGACGGGGTATGGCTACACCTTC. This gives the protein CASSQRTGYGYTF.